This T cell receptor (beta chain) was obtained from a study of breast tumors, draining lymph nodes, adjacent tissues. V shed 0 bases, J shed 6 bases, and the junction held 6 bases outside the gene matches. The germline V gene encodes CDR1 KGHSH and CDR2 LQKENI. The CDR3 sequence is 18 residues long. Using its own MiXCR run on the multiplex PCR reads, TCRdb lists one record per CDR3 protein. The sample lists some 21,000 distinct CDR3 sequences, approximately 53% occurring once. The clonotype originates from a female donor with breast cancer. Some clones in this sample may be carry-over from other donors' samples. The chain recombines TRBV18 with TRBJ2-1, with TRBD2 matching over 15 bases. The material sequenced was breast tumor tissue. As DNA, the CDR3 is TGTGCCAGCTCACCACCCGGACTAGCGGGAGGGCACCCCAATGAGCAGTTCTTC. Translation gives CASSPPGLAGGHPNEQFF.